This TCR beta chain originates from a study of T cells after yellow fever vaccination. For the study at large: Low-cell-number fractions underwent preparation using SMART-Seq v4 Ultra Low Input. General study points: Abundant clonotypes (contaminants from the bulk population) could be present in FACS-sorted repertoires. The study re-detected most primary-vaccination clones after the booster (nearly 97% CD4, 88% CD8).

The authors made TCR cDNA by 5'RACE template switching, adding a universal primer site and UMIs. TCRdb itself ran the 5' RACE reads through MiXCR, one entry per CDR3 protein. The table has 150,000 to 200,000 distinct CDR3 sequences, about 11% seen once. Notes on this clonotype: Its antigen is not known.

The V end lost 2 bases, the J end lost 6 bases, and 20 bases lay between the germline ends. There are 17 residues in the CDR3. The source material was CD8+ T cells sorted from PBMCs, sampled 15 days after the yellow fever booster vaccination. This TCR was sampled from a man aged 18-30 years who received the YFV17D yellow fever vaccine. This chain connects TRBV12-3 or TRBV12-4 to TRBJ1-5; TRBD1 might be the D (5 bases). The chain's CDR3 is CASSLRQVLPGGQPQHF. Here the CDR3 DNA reads TGTGCCAGCAGTTTAAGGCAGGTTCTCCCCGGGGGTCAGCCCCAGCATTTT.